The sequence of this T cell receptor beta chain was determined in a study of Tregs in tolerant kidney transplant recipients. This clone was found a few times. V was trimmed by 3 bases and J by 10 bases, leaving 6 bases between them. Germline loops: CDR1 SNHLY, CDR2 FYNNEI. The CDR3 is 11 amino acids. Sequencing used immunoSEQ multiplex PCR; TCRdb keeps in-frame clones, though not all of them. The sample has 75,000 to 85,000 clones, 75% to 95% seen once; the top ten hold approximately 0.37%. The rearrangement uses TRBV2 and TRBJ1-4; no reliable D call. This TCR was recovered from a human donor who received a combined kidney and bone marrow transplant. Sequences were derived from Tregs from blood, sampled before the transplant. This chain's CDR3 is CASSDLGKLFF. CDR3 DNA sequence: TGTGCCAGCAGTGATCTAGGAAAACTGTTTTTT.